This T cell receptor (beta chain) is from a study of shared clonotypes between healthy human individuals. Whole-study results and caveats: Among donors, sharing of clonotypes was expected to be affected by sequencing depth. Non-shared clonotypes had lower generation probabilities than clonotypes shared by all four sorted-subset donors.

In regard to this clone: Its antigen is not known.

Several immunoSEQ 96-well plates shared each subset's DNA, each plate a replicate. The repertoire was sequenced with immunoSEQ multiplex PCR; TCRdb's copy has only in-frame clones and lacks some. The data show roughly 1,100,000 clones, more than 65% seen once. Sequenced material: memory CD4+ T cells sorted from blood. Subset indicated: CD45RA-negative fraction. The receptor was isolated from a man younger than 35 in good health.

CDR3 sequence (DNA): TGTGCCAGCAGCCAAACCGGGACTAGCGGAGCCAATGAGCAGTTCTTC. It codes for CASSQTGTSGANEQFF. J is TRBJ2-1 and V is TRBV7-6, with 11 bases identical to TRBD2. CDR1 is SGHVS and CDR2 is FNYEAQ in the germline V gene. This CDR3 is 16 amino acids long. J gave up 6 bases and V 5 bases, and 9 bases lay outside the gene matches.